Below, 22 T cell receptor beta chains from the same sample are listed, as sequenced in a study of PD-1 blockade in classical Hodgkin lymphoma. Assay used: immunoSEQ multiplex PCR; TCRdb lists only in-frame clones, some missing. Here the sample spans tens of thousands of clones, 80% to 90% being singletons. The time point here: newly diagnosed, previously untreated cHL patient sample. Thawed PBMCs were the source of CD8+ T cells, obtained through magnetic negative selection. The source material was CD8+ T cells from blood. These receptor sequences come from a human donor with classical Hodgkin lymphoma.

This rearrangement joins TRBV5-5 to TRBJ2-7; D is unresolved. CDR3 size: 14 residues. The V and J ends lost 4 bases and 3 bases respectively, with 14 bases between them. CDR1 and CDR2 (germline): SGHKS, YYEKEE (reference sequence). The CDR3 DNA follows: TGTGCCAGCAGCCTGTTTCCGGGTGACTACGAGCAGTACTTC. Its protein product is CASSLFPGDYEQYF.

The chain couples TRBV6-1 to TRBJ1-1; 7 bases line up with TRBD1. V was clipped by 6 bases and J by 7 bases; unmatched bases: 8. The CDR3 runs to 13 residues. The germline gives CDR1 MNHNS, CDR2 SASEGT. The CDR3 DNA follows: TGTGCCAGCAGGCAGGGGGTCTCCCTTGAAGCTTTCTTT. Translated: CASRQGVSLEAFF.

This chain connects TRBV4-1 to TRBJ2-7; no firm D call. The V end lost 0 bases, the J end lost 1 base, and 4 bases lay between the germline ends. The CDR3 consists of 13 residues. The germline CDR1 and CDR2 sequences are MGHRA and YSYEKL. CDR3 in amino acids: CASSQERSYEQYF. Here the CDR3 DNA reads TGCGCCAGCAGCCAAGAAAGGTCCTACGAGCAGTACTTC.

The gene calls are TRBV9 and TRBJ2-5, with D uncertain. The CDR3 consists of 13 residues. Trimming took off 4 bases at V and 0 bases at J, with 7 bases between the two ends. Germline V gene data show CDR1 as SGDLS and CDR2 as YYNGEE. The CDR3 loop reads CASSTDYQETQYF. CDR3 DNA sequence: TGTGCCAGCAGCACCGACTACCAAGAGACCCAGTACTTC.

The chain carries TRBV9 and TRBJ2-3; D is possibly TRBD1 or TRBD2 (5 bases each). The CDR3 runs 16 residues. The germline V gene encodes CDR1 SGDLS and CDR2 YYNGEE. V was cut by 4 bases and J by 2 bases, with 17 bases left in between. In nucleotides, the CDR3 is TGTGCCAGCAGCCCCAGGTTTGGGGGTTTCACAGATACGCAGTATTTT. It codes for CASSPRFGGFTDTQYF.

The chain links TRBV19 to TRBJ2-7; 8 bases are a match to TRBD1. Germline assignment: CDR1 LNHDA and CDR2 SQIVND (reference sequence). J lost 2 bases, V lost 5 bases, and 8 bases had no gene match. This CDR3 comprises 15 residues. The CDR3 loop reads CASSLYGTGPYEQYF. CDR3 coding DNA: TGTGCCAGTAGTCTTTACGGGACAGGACCCTACGAGCAGTACTTC.

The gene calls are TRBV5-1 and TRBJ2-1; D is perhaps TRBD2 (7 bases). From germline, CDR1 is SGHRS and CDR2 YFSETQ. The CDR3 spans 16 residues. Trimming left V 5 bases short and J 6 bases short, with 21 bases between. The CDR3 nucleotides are TGCGCCAGCAGTTCTGGGGGGCTGAGCGGGGCCAATGAGCAGTTCTTC. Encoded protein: CASSSGGLSGANEQFF. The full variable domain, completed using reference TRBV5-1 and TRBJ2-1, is KAGVTQTPRYLIKTRGQQVTLSCSPISGHRSVSWYQQTPGQGLQFLFEYFSETQRNKGNFPGRFSGRQFSNSRSEMNVSTLELGDSALYLCASSSGGLSGANEQFFGPGTRLTVL.

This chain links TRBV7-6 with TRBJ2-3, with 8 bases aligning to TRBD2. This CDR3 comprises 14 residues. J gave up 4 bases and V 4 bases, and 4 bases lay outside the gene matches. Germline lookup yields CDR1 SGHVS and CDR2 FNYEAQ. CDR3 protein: CASSSSGGADTQYF. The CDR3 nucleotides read TGTGCCAGCAGCTCGAGCGGGGGCGCAGATACGCAGTATTTT.

CDR3 loop: CASSQVDRGSNQPQHF. The DNA for the CDR3 is TGCGCCAGCAGCCAGGTAGACAGGGGAAGCAATCAGCCCCAGCATTTT. The genes are TRBV4-1 and TRBJ1-5, with 8 bases lining up with TRBD1. Trimming at V came to 3 bases and at J to 1 base, leaving 5 bases not matched to a gene. The V gene's germline CDR1 is MGHRA and CDR2 YSYEKL. CDR3 length equals 16 residues.

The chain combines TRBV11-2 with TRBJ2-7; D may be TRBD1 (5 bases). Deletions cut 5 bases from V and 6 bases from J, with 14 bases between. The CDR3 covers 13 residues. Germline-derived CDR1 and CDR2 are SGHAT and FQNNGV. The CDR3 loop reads CASSPLGQGEQYF. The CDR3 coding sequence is TGTGCCAGCAGCCCATTAGGGCAGGGCGAGCAGTACTTC.

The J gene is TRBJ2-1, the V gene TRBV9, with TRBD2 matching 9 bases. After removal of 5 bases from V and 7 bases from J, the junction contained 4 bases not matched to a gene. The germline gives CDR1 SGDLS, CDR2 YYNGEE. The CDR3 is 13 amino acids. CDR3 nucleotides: TGTGCCAGCAGGCGGGAGGGCCGGAATGAGCAGTTCTTC. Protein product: CASRREGRNEQFF. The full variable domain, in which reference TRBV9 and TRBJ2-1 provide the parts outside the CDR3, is DSGVTQTPKHLITATGQRVTLRCSPRSGDLSVYWYQQSLDQGLQFLIQYYNGEERAKGNILERFSAQQFPDLHSELNLSSLELGDSALYFCASRREGRNEQFFGPGTRLTVL.

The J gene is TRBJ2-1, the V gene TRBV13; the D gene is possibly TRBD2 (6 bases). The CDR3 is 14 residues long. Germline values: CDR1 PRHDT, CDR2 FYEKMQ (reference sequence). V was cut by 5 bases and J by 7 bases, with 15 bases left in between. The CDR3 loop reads CASSPGGDRNEQFF. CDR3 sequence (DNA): TGTGCCAGCAGCCCTGGCGGGGACCGAAATGAGCAGTTCTTC. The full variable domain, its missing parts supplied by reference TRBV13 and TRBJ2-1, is AAGVIQSPRHLIKEKRETATLKCYPIPRHDTVYWYQQGPGQDPQFLISFYEKMQSDKGSIPDRFSAQQFSDYHSELNMSSLELGDSALYFCASSPGGDRNEQFFGPGTRLTVL.

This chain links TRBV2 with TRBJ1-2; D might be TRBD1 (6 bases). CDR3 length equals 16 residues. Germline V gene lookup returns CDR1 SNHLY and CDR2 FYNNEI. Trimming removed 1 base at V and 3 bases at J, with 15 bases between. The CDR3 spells CASSEGGQPWDYGYTF. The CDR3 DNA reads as TGTGCCAGCAGTGAAGGAGGACAGCCCTGGGACTATGGCTACACCTTC. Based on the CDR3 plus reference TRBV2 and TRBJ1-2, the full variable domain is EPEVTQTPSHQVTQMGQEVILRCVPISNHLYFYWYRQILGQKVEFLVSFYNNEISEKSEIFDDQFSVERPDGSNFTLKIRSTKLEDSAMYFCASSEGGQPWDYGYTFGSGTRLTVV.

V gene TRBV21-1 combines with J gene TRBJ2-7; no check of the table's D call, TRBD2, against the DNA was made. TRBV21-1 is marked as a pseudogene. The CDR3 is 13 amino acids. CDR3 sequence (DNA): TGTGCCAGCAGCATCCGACTAGTCCACGAGCAGTACTTC. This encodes CASSIRLVHEQYF.

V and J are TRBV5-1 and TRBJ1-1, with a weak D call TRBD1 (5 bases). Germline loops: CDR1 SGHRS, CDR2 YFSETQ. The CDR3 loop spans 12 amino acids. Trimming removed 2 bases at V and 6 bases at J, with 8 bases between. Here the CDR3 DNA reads TGCGCCAGCAGCTTCTTAGGGGCTGAAGCTTTCTTT. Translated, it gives CASSFLGAEAFF.

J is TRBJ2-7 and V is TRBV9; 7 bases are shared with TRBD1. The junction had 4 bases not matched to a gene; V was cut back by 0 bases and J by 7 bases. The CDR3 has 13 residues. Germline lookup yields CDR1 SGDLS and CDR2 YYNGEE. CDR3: CASSVGQGIEQYF. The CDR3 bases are TGTGCCAGCAGCGTAGGACAGGGTATTGAGCAGTACTTC.

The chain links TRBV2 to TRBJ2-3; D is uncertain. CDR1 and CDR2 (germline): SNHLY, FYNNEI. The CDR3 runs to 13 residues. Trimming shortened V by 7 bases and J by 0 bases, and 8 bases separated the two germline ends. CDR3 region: CASKVTSTDTQYF. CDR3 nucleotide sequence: TGTGCCAGCAAGGTGACTAGCACAGATACGCAGTATTTT.

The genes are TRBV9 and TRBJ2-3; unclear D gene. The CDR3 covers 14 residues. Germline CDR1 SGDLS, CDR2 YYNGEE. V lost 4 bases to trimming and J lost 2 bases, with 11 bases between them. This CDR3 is CASSTHLATDTQYF. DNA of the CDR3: TGTGCCAGCAGCACACACCTCGCCACAGATACGCAGTATTTT.

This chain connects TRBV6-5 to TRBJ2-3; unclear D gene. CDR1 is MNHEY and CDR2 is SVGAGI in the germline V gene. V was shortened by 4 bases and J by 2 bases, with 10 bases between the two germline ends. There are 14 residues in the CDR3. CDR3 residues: CASSSMRPTDTQYF. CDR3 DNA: TGTGCCAGCAGTTCTATGCGGCCCACAGATACGCAGTATTTT.

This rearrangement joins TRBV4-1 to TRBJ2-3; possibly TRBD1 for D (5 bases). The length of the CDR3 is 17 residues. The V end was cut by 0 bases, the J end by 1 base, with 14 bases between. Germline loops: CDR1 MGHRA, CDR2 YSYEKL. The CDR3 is CASSQEGRVGGTDTQYF. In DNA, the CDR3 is TGCGCCAGCAGCCAAGAGGGCAGGGTGGGTGGCACAGATACGCAGTATTTT.

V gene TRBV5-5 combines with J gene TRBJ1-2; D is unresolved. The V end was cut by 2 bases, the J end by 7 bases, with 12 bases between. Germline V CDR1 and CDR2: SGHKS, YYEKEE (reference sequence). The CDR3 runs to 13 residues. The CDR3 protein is CASSFTTRRGYTF. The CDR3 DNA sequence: TGTGCCAGCAGCTTTACCACTAGGCGTGGCTACACCTTC. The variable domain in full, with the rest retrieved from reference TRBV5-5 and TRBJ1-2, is DAGVTQSPTHLIKTRGQQVTLRCSPISGHKSVSWYQQVLGQGPQFIFQYYEKEERGRGNFPDRFSARQFPNYSSELNVNALLLGDSALYLCASSFTTRRGYTFGSGTRLTVV.

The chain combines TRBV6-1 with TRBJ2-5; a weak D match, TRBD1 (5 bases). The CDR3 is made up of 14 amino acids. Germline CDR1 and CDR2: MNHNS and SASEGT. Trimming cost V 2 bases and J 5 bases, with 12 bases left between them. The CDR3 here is CASSEQGRAETQYF. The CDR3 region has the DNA TGTGCCAGCAGTGAACAGGGCAGGGCGGAGACCCAGTACTTC.